This T cell receptor beta chain stems from a study of graft-versus-host responses after intestinal transplantation. Study background: Following induction with anti-thymocyte globulin, all recipients were given tacrolimus and steroids for about 3 years. Overall study findings and caveats: Detected in recipient marrow were GvH clones, some of which were first observed in ileum or blood. Allograft graft-versus-host to host-versus-graft clonal ratios ran high in patients with graft-donor T cell macrochimerism.

Notes on this clone: What it recognizes is unknown.

Data came from immunoSEQ multiplex PCR; TCRdb stores just in-frame clones and leaves some out. The sample shows some 86,000 clones, about 89% of them seen only once. Germline CDR1 SGHVS, CDR2 FNYEAQ. Deletions cut 2 bases from V and 4 bases from J, with 8 bases between. This CDR3 has 13 amino acids. The sample was unstimulated CD8+ T cells sorted from spleen or lymph node cells, taken before intestinal transplant. This clonotype originated in a human donor who received an intestinal transplant. This chain joins TRBV7-6 and TRBJ1-1; D is ambiguous. In DNA form, the CDR3 reads TGTGCCAGCAGCTTAAGGGCGCCCACTGAAGCTTTCTTT. Its protein product is CASSLRAPTEAFF.